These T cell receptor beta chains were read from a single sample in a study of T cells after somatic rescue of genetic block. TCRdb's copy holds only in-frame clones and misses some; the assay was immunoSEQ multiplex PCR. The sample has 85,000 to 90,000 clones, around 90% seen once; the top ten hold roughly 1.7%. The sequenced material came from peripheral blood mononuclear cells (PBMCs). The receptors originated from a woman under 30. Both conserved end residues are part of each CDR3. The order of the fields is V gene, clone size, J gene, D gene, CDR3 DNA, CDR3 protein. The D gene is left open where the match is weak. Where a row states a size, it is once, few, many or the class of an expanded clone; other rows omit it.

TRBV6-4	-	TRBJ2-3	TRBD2	TGTGCCAGCAGTGACGGGAGGGCTAGCACAGATACGCAGTATTTT	CASSDGRASTDTQYF
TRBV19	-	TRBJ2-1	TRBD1	TGTGCCAGTAGTGGGGACAGATTCCATGAGCAGTTCTTC	CASSGDRFHEQFF
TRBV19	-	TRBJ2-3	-	TGTGCCAGCCCAAAAGGGGAGCTGGGCACAGATACGCAGTATTTT	CASPKGELGTDTQYF
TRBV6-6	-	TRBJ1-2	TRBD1	TGTGCCAGCAGTTTCACAGGGGGGGGCTATGGCTACACCTTC	CASSFTGGGYGYTF
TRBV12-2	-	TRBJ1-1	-	TGTGCAAGTCGCTTAGCTCTAATCAGGGGGCGGGCCACTGAAGCTTTCTTT	CASRLALIRGRATEAFF
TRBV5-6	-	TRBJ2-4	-	TGTGCCAGCAGCTTGGTTATGGACCTAGCCAAAAACATTCAGTACTTC	CASSLVMDLAKNIQYF
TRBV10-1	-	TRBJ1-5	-	TGCGCCAGCAGTGACCCGGATGATAGCAATCAGCCCCAGCATTTT	CASSDPDDSNQPQHF
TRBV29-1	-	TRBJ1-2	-	TGCAGCGTTCTATGGGACTATGGCTACACCTTC	CSVLWDYGYTF
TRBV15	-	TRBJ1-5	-	TGTGCCACCAGCAGGGTAGGGGAACTCGGGTGGGATCAGCCCCAGCATTTT	CATSRVGELGWDQPQHF
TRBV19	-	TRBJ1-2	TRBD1	TGTGCCAGTAGCCCGACAGGGTGGAAGGGCTACACCTTC	CASSPTGWKGYTF
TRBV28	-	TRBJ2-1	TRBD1	TGTGCCAGCTTTGGGGACAGGGGCTCCTGGAGGTCCTACAATGAGCAGTTCTTC	CASFGDRGSWRSYNEQFF
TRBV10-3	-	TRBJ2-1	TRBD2	TGTGCCATCACGGCGGGAGGTCGGGATGAGCAGTTCTTC	CAITAGGRDEQFF
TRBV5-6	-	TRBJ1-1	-	TGTGCCAGCAGCTTGTGGACCGGCTCTGAAGCTTTCTTT	CASSLWTGSEAFF
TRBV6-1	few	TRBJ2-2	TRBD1	TGTGCCAGCAGAGCCGGACAGGGGATCGCCGGGGAGCTGTTTTTT	CASRAGQGIAGELFF
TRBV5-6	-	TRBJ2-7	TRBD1	TGTGCCAGCTTCCGGGACAGGGGCGACGAGCAGTACTTC	CASFRDRGDEQYF
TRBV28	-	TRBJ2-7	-	TGTGCCAGCAACTCGGACCGGCGGTCCGAGCAGTACTTC	CASNSDRRSEQYF
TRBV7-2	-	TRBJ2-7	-	TGTGCCAGCGACTTTGGTGGGGACTACGAGCAGTACTTC	CASDFGGDYEQYF
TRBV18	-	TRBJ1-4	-	TGTGCCAGCTCACCACTGGGACTCAATGAAAAACTGTTTTTT	CASSPLGLNEKLFF
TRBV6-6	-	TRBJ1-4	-	TGTGCCAGCAGTTACTCGCCCCTTAATGAAAAACTGTTTTTT	CASSYSPLNEKLFF
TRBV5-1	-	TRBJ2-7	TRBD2	TGCGCCAGCACCACCGGGGGGATCAACGAGCAGTACTTC	CASTTGGINEQYF
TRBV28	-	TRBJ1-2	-	TGTGCCAGCAGTACCCCTCGGGTAGGCATCTATGGCTACACCTTC	CASSTPRVGIYGYTF
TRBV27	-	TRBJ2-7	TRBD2	TGTGCCAGCAGCATAGTGGCGGGAGGGAGCTCCTACGAGCAGTACTTC	CASSIVAGGSSYEQYF
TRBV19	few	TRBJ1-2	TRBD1	TGTGCCAGTACTACCACAACAGGGGACTATGGCTACACCTTC	CASTTTTGDYGYTF
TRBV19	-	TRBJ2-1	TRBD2	TGTGCCAGTAAGCCGGGACTAGCGTTGAATGAGCAGTTCTTC	CASKPGLALNEQFF
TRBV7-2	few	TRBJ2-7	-	TGTGCCAGCAGCTTATTCTCCGACTCCTACGAGCAGTACTTC	CASSLFSDSYEQYF
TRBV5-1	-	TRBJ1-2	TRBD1	TGCGCCAGCAGCTTGGGGACAGGGGTGAACTATGGCTACACCTTC	CASSLGTGVNYGYTF
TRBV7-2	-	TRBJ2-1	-	TGTGCCAGCAGCTCGGGGAGAGGGACGGGCCAGTTCTTC	CASSSGRGTGQFF
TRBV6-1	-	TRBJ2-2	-	TGTGCCAGCAGTGAGGTGCAGAGCGCGAACACCGGGGAGCTGTTTTTT	CASSEVQSANTGELFF
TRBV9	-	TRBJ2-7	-	TGTGCCAGCAGCGTAGGCGGCTTGGTCTACGAGCAGTACTTC	CASSVGGLVYEQYF
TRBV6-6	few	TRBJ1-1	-	TGTGCCAGCAGTCCCCCACGGGACGGGGCTTTCTTT	CASSPPRDGAFF
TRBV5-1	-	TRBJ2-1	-	TGCGCCAGCAGCAGGGGGAGTTGGAATGAGCAGTTCTTC	CASSRGSWNEQFF
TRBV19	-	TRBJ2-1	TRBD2	TGTGCCAGTAGTAGCGGGAGGGCCTACAATGAGCAGTTCTTC	CASSSGRAYNEQFF
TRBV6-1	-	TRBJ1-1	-	TGTGCCAGCAGTGAAATCGGGGACCTGAGTGAAGCTTTCTTT	CASSEIGDLSEAFF
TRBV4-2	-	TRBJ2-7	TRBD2	TGTGCCAGCAGCCCCTCGGTACTAGCGGGAAACTACGAGCAGTACTTC	CASSPSVLAGNYEQYF
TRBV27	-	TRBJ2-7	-	TGTGCCAGCAGTTTGGTCCGTTGGGAGTCCCCCTACGAGCAGTACTTC	CASSLVRWESPYEQYF